Below, 24 T cell receptor beta chains from the same sample are listed, as sequenced in a study of T cells expressing NK-cell markers. From its re-call of the 5' RACE reads, TCRdb lists each CDR3 protein once, without DNA. This sample's table has approximately 550,000 distinct CDR3 sequences. Sequenced: blood T cells: a sorted CD56 or NKG2C T cell subset, CD4+ or CD8+ T cells, or bulk PBMC T cells (not recorded which). The receptors derive from a young man in good health.

This chain joins TRBV20-1 and TRBJ2-1; TCRdb indicates TRBD1, and absent DNA this call remains unverified. Germline V gene data show CDR1 as DFQATT and CDR2 as SNEGSKA (reference sequence). The CDR3 covers 14 residues. The CDR3 sequence is CSARSPVGANEQFF.

The chain links TRBV5-1 to TRBJ1-4. The CDR3 is made up of 12 amino acids. Germline CDR1 is SGHRS and CDR2 is YFSETQ. The CDR3 loop is CASRTFDEKLFF.

The chain is built from TRBV4-2 and TRBJ2-5; the D gene TCRdb calls, TRBD2, cannot be checked with no DNA. Germline values: CDR1 LGHNA, CDR2 YNFKEQ. This CDR3 is built from 13 residues. The CDR3 loop reads CASSPGLRETQYF.

The chain employs TRBV20-1 and TRBJ2-3. From germline, CDR1 is DFQATT and CDR2 SNEGSKA (reference sequence). CDR3 size: 16 residues. The CDR3 spells CSARDSLATSTDTQYF.

V gene TRBV7-2 combines with J gene TRBJ2-1; with no DNA, the TCRdb D assignment of TRBD1 cannot be verified. This CDR3 has 17 residues. Germline V CDR1 and CDR2: SGHTA, FQGNSA. The CDR3 sequence: CASSLAALSFGNNEQFF. The complete variable domain, with remaining parts taken from reference TRBV7-2 and TRBJ2-1, reads GAGVSQSPSNKVTEKGKDVELRCDPISGHTALYWYRQSLGQGLEFLIYFQGNSAPDKSGLPSDRFSAERTGGSVSTLTIQRTQQEDSAVYLCASSLAALSFGNNEQFFGPGTRLTVL.

The chain has TRBV5-1 and TRBJ1-1. The germline V gene encodes CDR1 SGHRS and CDR2 YFSETQ. The CDR3 covers 15 residues. The CDR3 protein is CASSLAAVVGAEAFF.

The chain links TRBV7-9 to TRBJ2-1; TCRdb gives TRBD2 as the D gene, but with no DNA this cannot be confirmed. There are 15 residues in the CDR3. Germline V CDR1 and CDR2: SEHNR, FQNEAQ (reference sequence). The CDR3 protein is CASGLVGGPYNEQFF.

The V call is TRBV12-3 or TRBV12-4, the J call TRBJ1-1. This CDR3 has 15 amino acids. The CDR3 spells CASSLRGGHNTEAFF.

V usage is TRBV7-2 and J usage is TRBJ2-2. This CDR3 is built from 15 residues. Looked up from germline, CDR1 is SGHTA and CDR2 is FQGNSA. The CDR3 region is CASSLVRHNTGELFF.

The chain joins TRBV5-6 to TRBJ2-1; TCRdb's assignment of TRBD2 cannot be checked, as there is no DNA. This CDR3 is built from 16 residues. Germline CDR1 reads SGHDT; CDR2 reads YYEEEE. The CDR3 reads CASSSWTSGSGYEQFF. The full variable domain, with the rest looked up from reference TRBV5-6 and TRBJ2-1, is DAGVTQSPTHLIKTRGQQVTLRCSPKSGHDTVSWYQQALGQGPQFIFQYYEEEERQRGNFPDRFSGHQFPNYSSELNVNALLLGDSALYLCASSSWTSGSGYEQFFGPGTRLTVL.

This chain connects TRBV14 to TRBJ2-5. CDR3 length equals 12 residues. Germline lookup yields CDR1 SGHDN and CDR2 FVKESK. The CDR3 spells CASSHVYETQYF. The full variable domain, with the rest looked up from reference TRBV14 and TRBJ2-5, is EAGVTQFPSHSVIEKGQTVTLRCDPISGHDNLYWYRRVMGKEIKFLLHFVKESKQDESGMPNNRFLAERTGGTYSTLKVQPAELEDSGVYFCASSHVYETQYFGPGTRLLVL.

The genes are TRBV11-2 and TRBJ2-3. The germline V gene encodes CDR1 SGHAT and CDR2 FQNNGV. The length of the CDR3 is 16 residues. CDR3 sequence: CASSLDFSGDTDTQYF.

The chain employs TRBV25-1 and TRBJ2-2. This CDR3 comprises 12 residues. Germline CDR1 reads MGHDK; CDR2 reads SYGVNS. CDR3 residues: CASSPRRVELFF. Drawing the rest from reference TRBV25-1 and TRBJ2-2, the complete variable domain is EADIYQTPRYLVIGTGKKITLECSQTMGHDKMYWYQQDPGMELHLIHYSYGVNSTEKGDLSSESTVSRIRTEHFPLTLESARPSHTSQYLCASSPRRVELFFGEGSRLTVL.

The CDR3 is CAISGTSVDNEQFF. This sequence joins TRBV10-3 and TRBJ2-1; TCRdb reports TRBD2, a call that lacks DNA to check it against. Germline loops: CDR1 ENHRY, CDR2 SYGVKD. This CDR3 is built from 14 residues.

This sequence joins TRBV24-1 and TRBJ2-2; there is no DNA to check the TCRdb D call of TRBD1. Germline V CDR1 and CDR2: KGHDR, SFDVKD. There are 16 residues in the CDR3. CDR3 region: CATSDLQGAWAGELFF.

The chain couples TRBV20-1 to TRBJ1-1; with no DNA, the TCRdb D assignment of TRBD1 cannot be verified. Per germline, CDR1 DFQATT and CDR2 SNEGSKA (reference sequence). CDR3 size: 15 residues. The CDR3: CSARRPPGENTEAFF.

J is TRBJ2-7 and V is TRBV10-3; TCRdb's assignment of TRBD1 cannot be checked, as there is no DNA. The germline gives CDR1 ENHRY, CDR2 SYGVKD. This CDR3 spans 11 amino acids. CDR3 region: CAISGGTPQYF.

The chain carries TRBV7-2 and TRBJ2-3; TCRdb returns TRBD2, unconfirmable since there is no DNA. Germline loops: CDR1 SGHTA, CDR2 FQGNSA. The CDR3 has 16 residues. The CDR3 protein is CASSTTRALSTDTQYF.

The J gene is TRBJ1-6, the V gene TRBV5-8; TCRdb outputs TRBD1, but without DNA this stays unchecked. The CDR3 is 15 amino acids. The germline CDR1 and CDR2 sequences are SGHTS and YDEGEE. The CDR3 protein is CASSRRTGNNSPLHF. Full variable domain (outside the CDR3, taken from reference TRBV5-8 and TRBJ1-6): EAGVTQSPTHLIKTRGQQATLRCSPISGHTSVYWYQQALGLGLQFLLWYDEGEERNRGNFPPRFSGRQFPNYSSELNVNALELEDSALYLCASSRRTGNNSPLHFGNGTRLTVT.

This chain links TRBV5-1 with TRBJ1-4; as DNA is missing, the TRBD1 call by TCRdb cannot be tested. The CDR3 spans 16 residues. Germline lookup yields CDR1 SGHRS and CDR2 YFSETQ. Here the CDR3 reads CASSPRTGGTNEKLFF.

V is TRBV20-1 and J is TRBJ1-1. The CDR3 runs 11 residues. Germline CDR1 reads DFQATT; CDR2 reads SNEGSKA (reference sequence). This CDR3 reads CSATRGTEAFF.

This chain uses TRBV6-2 or TRBV6-3 with TRBJ1-5; TCRdb selects TRBD1, and the lack of DNA leaves this call unchecked. The CDR3 totals 15 residues. Germline CDR1 reads MNHEY; CDR2 reads SVGEGT. The CDR3 is CASSGQQITYQPQHF.

The chain employs TRBV6-4 and TRBJ2-1. The germline CDR1 and CDR2 sequences are MRHNA and SNTAGT. This CDR3 is built from 13 residues. Here the CDR3 reads CASSVTGNNEQFF.

The chain links TRBV27 to TRBJ1-5. The CDR3 spans 14 residues. Germline V gives CDR1 MNHEY, CDR2 SMNVEV (reference sequence). The CDR3 loop is CASSFYGGTQPQHF.